Detailed here is one TCR beta chain. The repertoire was sequenced with immunoSEQ multiplex PCR; TCRdb's copy has only in-frame clones and lacks some. The sample consists of about 170,000 clones, around 80% of them appearing once. Individuals drawn from about 26 US areas were about 18 to 95 years old. This entry is derived from a study of blood T cell repertoires in COVID-19. Study overall: Recovered Cohort 3 donors showed two negative PCRs, clearance, or symptom resolution. Acute and convalescent COVID-19 samples came from the United States, Italy and Spain. T cells, B-cell-depleted T cells, or PBMCs supplied cDNA or gDNA.

The clonotype originates from a woman in her 70s in a cohort exposed to, infected with or recovered from COVID-19 (not recorded which). Sequenced input: PBMCs or T cells enriched from blood (not recorded which).

CDR3 sequence reads: CASSIGVEQFF. As DNA, the CDR3 is TGTGCCAGCAGCATAGGGGTTGAGCAGTTCTTC. The chain has TRBV3-1 (or the pseudogene TRBV3-2) and TRBJ2-1, with D possibly TRBD1 on 5 matching bases. V gave up 5 bases and J gave up 9 bases, with 8 bases separating them. Looked up from germline, CDR1 is LGHDT and CDR2 is YNNKEL (reference sequence). This CDR3 has 11 residues.